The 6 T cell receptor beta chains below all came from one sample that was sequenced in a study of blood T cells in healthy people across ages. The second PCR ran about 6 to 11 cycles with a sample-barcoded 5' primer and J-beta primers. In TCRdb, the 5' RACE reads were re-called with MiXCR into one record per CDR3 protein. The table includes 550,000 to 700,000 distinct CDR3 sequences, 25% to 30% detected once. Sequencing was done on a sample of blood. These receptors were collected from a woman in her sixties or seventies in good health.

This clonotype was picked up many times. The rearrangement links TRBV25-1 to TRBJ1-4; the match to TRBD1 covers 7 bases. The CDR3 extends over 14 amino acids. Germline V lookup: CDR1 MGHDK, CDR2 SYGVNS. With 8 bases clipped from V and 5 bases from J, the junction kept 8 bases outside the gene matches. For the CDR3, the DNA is TGTGCCAGCGCCGGACAGGCCCACAATGAAAAACTGTTTTTT. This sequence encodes CASAGQAHNEKLFF.

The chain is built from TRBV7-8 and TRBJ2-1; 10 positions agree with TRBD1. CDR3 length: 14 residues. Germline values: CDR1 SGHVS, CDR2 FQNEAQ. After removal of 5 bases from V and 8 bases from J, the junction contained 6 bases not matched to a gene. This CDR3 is CASSILTGGYEQFF. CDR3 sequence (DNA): TGTGCCAGCAGCATCTTGACAGGGGGCTATGAGCAGTTCTTC.

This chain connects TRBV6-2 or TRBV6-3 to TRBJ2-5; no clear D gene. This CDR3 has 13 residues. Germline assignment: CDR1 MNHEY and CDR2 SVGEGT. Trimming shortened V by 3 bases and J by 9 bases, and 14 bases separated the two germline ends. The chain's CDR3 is CASSYSGPTAQYF. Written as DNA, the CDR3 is TGTGCCAGCAGTTATTCCGGGCCCACGGCCCAGTACTTC.

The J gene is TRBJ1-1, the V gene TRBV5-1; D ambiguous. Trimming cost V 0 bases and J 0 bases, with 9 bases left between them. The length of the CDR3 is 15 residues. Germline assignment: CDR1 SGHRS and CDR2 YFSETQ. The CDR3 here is CASSLAGEVNTEAFF. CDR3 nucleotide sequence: TGCGCCAGCAGCTTGGCCGGGGAGGTGAACACTGAAGCTTTCTTT.

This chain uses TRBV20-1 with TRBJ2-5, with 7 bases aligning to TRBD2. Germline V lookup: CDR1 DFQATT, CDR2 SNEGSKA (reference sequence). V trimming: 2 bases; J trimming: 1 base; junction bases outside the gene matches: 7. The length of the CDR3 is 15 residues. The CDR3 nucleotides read TGCAGTGCTAGAACGGGCGGGGGATTCCAAGAGACCCAGTACTTC. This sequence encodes CSARTGGGFQETQYF.

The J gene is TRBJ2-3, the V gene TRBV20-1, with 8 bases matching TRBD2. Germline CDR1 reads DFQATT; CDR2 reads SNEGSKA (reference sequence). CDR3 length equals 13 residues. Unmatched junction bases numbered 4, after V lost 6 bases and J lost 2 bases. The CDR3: CSAQRGSTDTQYF. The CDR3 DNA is TGCAGTGCCCAGCGGGGGTCCACAGATACGCAGTATTTT.